What follows are 31 T cell receptor beta chains derived from one specimen sequenced in a study of blood T cell repertoires in COVID-19. Some clones are missing from TCRdb's copy, which holds only in-frame ones; the method was immunoSEQ multiplex PCR. The sample contains 250,000 to 300,000 clones, around 90% of which appear only once. Sequencing was performed on PBMCs or T cells enriched from blood (not recorded which). These receptors were obtained from a woman aged 40 to 50 who had recovered from COVID-19.

The genes are TRBV27 and TRBJ1-2; D ambiguous. The CDR3 length is 13 residues. Germline CDR1 is MNHEY and CDR2 is SMNVEV (reference sequence). V lost 3 bases, J lost 7 bases, and 12 bases lay in between. The CDR3 bases are TGTGCCAGCAGTTTTGGATTCCGGGGTGGCTACACCTTC. Translation gives CASSFGFRGGYTF.

The chain has TRBV5-8 and TRBJ1-2, with D unclear. The length of the CDR3 is 12 residues. V lost 3 bases, J lost 8 bases, and 11 bases lay in between. The germline V gene encodes CDR1 SGHTS and CDR2 YDEGEE. CDR3 region: CASSSNWWGYTF. The DNA for the CDR3 is TGTGCCAGCAGCTCCAACTGGTGGGGCTACACCTTC.

The chain has TRBV7-2 and TRBJ1-2, with 7 bases identical to TRBD1. Trimming cost V 4 bases and J 7 bases; bases outside gene matches: 9. CDR3 length: 14 amino acids. Looked up from germline, CDR1 is SGHTA and CDR2 is FQGNSA. The CDR3 DNA follows: TGTGCCAGCAGCTCGGGACAGCGAAAGGTTGGCTACACCTTC. This gives the protein CASSSGQRKVGYTF.

The chain is built from TRBV6-2 or TRBV6-3 and TRBJ1-5, with 7 bases aligning to TRBD1. V dropped 5 bases and J dropped 3; count of bases not matched to a gene: 7. This CDR3 is built from 15 residues. Germline V gene lookup returns CDR1 MNHEY and CDR2 SVGEGT. The CDR3 sequence is CASSIMTGPNQPQHF. The CDR3 DNA follows: TGTGCCAGCAGTATCATGACAGGGCCCAATCAGCCCCAGCATTTT.

As DNA, the CDR3 is TGTGCCAGCAGCTCGGGGGGGCCCGACTATGGCTACACCTTC. This translates into CASSSGGPDYGYTF. This chain connects TRBV5-4 to TRBJ1-2; the D gene is possibly TRBD1 (6 bases). The ends were cut back, 3 bases at V and 3 bases at J, with 12 bases in the middle. This CDR3 has 14 residues. The germline V gene encodes CDR1 SGHNT and CDR2 YYREEE (reference sequence).

V and J are TRBV29-1 and TRBJ1-1; D gene unclear. From germline, CDR1 is SQVTM and CDR2 ANQGSEA. V shed 3 bases and J shed 8 bases, with 10 bases lying between them. The CDR3 loop spans 11 amino acids. Here the CDR3 reads CSVDSFPEAFF. DNA of the CDR3: TGCAGCGTTGACTCCTTTCCCGAAGCTTTCTTT.

The chain employs TRBV7-3 and TRBJ1-1; 9 nucleotides align to TRBD1. CDR1 is SGHTA and CDR2 is FQGTGA in the germline V gene. Losses at the gene ends were 2 bases for V and 11 bases for J; bases not matched to a gene: 6. The CDR3 runs to 13 residues. Here the CDR3 reads CASSLSRTGEAFF. Written as DNA, the CDR3 is TGTGCCAGCAGCTTATCGCGGACAGGGGAGGCTTTCTTT.

The genes are TRBV2 and TRBJ2-7; tentatively, D is TRBD2 (6 bases). The V gene's germline CDR1 is SNHLY and CDR2 FYNNEI. The CDR3 contains 13 residues. Trimming removed 6 bases from V and 2 bases from J, with 11 bases in between. CDR3 nucleotide sequence: TGTGCCAGCAGCGTTAGCGGCCCCTACGAGCAGTACTTC. This gives the protein CASSVSGPYEQYF.

V usage is TRBV11-2 and J usage is TRBJ2-7; weak D call: TRBD2 (7 bases). The CDR3 has 15 amino acids. The V end lost 5 bases, the J end lost 0 bases, and 14 bases lay between the germline ends. CDR1 SGHAT and CDR2 FQNNGV come from the germline V gene. CDR3 bases: TGTGCCAGCAGCCGGGGGGCATCCCCCTCCTACGAGCAGTACTTC. Translated: CASSRGASPSYEQYF.

The chain links TRBV18 to TRBJ1-2, with D tentatively TRBD1 (5 bases). CDR3 size: 13 residues. V shed 2 bases and J shed 3 bases, with 7 bases lying between them. Germline CDR1 KGHSH, CDR2 LQKENI. CDR3 amino acids: CASSPDSYYGYTF. In nucleotides, the CDR3 is TGTGCCAGCTCACCAGACAGTTACTATGGCTACACCTTC.

A single count supports this clone. The rearrangement links TRBV5-1 to TRBJ2-7; D is possibly TRBD1 (6 bases). Trimming stripped 6 bases from V and 1 base from J, with 20 bases between. CDR1 is SGHRS, CDR2 YFSETQ, per germline. This CDR3 is built from 16 residues. In DNA, the CDR3 is TGCGCCAGCAACCAAGGACTTACACAGGGATCCTACGAGCAGTACTTC. Translated, it gives CASNQGLTQGSYEQYF.

This rearrangement joins TRBV6-5 to TRBJ1-2, with D possibly matching TRBD1 (6 bases). V lost 0 bases to trimming and J lost 7 bases, with 12 bases between them. This CDR3 region has 14 residues. CDR1 MNHEY and CDR2 SVGAGI come from the germline V gene. The CDR3 region has the DNA TGTGCCAGCAGTTACTCACCAGGGGTGATTGGCTACACCTTC. Translating gives CASSYSPGVIGYTF.

J is TRBJ2-5 and V is TRBV11-2; no firm D call. Trimming took off 7 bases at V and 5 bases at J, with 14 bases between the two ends. Looked up from germline, CDR1 is SGHAT and CDR2 is FQNNGV. The CDR3 loop spans 13 amino acids. CDR3: CASTTRPRETQYF. The CDR3 nucleotides are TGTGCCAGCACGACGCGCCCCAGGGAGACCCAGTACTTC.

This chain joins TRBV15 and TRBJ2-7; D unclear. This CDR3 region has 14 residues. CDR1 LNHNV and CDR2 YYDKDF come from the germline V gene (reference sequence). With 3 bases removed from V and 0 bases from J, the gap between germline ends came to 9 bases. This chain's CDR3 is CATSSTRSSYEQYF. CDR3 bases: TGTGCCACCAGCAGTACAAGGAGCTCCTACGAGCAGTACTTC. The full variable domain, its missing parts supplied by reference TRBV15 and TRBJ2-7, is DAMVIQNPRYQVTQFGKPVTLSCSQTLNHNVMYWYQQKSSQAPKLLFHYYDKDFNNEADTPDNFQSRRPNTSFCFLDIRSPGLGDTAMYLCATSSTRSSYEQYFGPGTRLTVT.

V is TRBV11-1 and J is TRBJ2-7, with 8 bases matching TRBD1. Unmatched junction bases numbered 7, after V lost 3 bases and J lost 6 bases. The CDR3 covers 14 residues. Germline V gene data show CDR1 as SGHAT and CDR2 as FQDESV (reference sequence). In DNA form, the CDR3 reads TGTGCCAGCAGCTTTGGGACAGGATATATCGAGCAGTACTTC. Translated, it gives CASSFGTGYIEQYF.

The chain combines TRBV9 with TRBJ1-3, with a weak D call TRBD1 (6 bases). Germline assignment: CDR1 SGDLS and CDR2 YYNGEE. The CDR3 sequence is 14 residues long. The germline V and J ends were trimmed by 1 base and 3 bases, with 8 bases remaining between them. The CDR3 coding sequence is TGTGCCAGCAGCGTACAGGGGAGTGGAAACACCATATATTTT. It yields the protein CASSVQGSGNTIYF. Variable domain in full (rest from reference TRBV9 and TRBJ1-3): DSGVTQTPKHLITATGQRVTLRCSPRSGDLSVYWYQQSLDQGLQFLIQYYNGEERAKGNILERFSAQQFPDLHSELNLSSLELGDSALYFCASSVQGSGNTIYFGEGSWLTVV.

V usage is TRBV5-6 and J usage is TRBJ1-2; TRBD1 might be the D (5 bases). The CDR3 sequence is 13 residues long. V lost 4 bases, J lost 6 bases, and 13 bases lay in between. CDR1 and CDR2 (germline): SGHDT, YYEEEE. The CDR3 protein is CASSLGVLDGYTF. CDR3 coding DNA: TGTGCCAGCAGCCTAGGGGTTTTGGATGGCTACACCTTC.

The chain employs TRBV7-9 and TRBJ1-4; 9 positions agree with TRBD1. The germline V gene has CDR1 SEHNR and CDR2 FQNEAQ (reference sequence). The CDR3 consists of 16 residues. Trimming at V came to 4 bases and at J to 0 bases, leaving 3 bases not matched to a gene. The CDR3 sequence is CASSSWTGATNEKLFF. CDR3 bases: TGTGCCAGCAGCTCATGGACAGGGGCAACTAATGAAAAACTGTTTTTT.

The gene calls are TRBV18 and TRBJ1-3, with D perhaps TRBD1 (5 bases). Germline V lookup: CDR1 KGHSH, CDR2 LQKENI. The CDR3 runs 19 residues. Trimming pared 3 bases from V and 0 bases from J, leaving 21 bases between. The CDR3 spells CASSPLITRQISSGNTIYF. CDR3 DNA: TGTGCCAGCTCACCCCTAATTACCCGACAGATTTCCTCTGGAAACACCATATATTTT.

This rearrangement joins TRBV18 to TRBJ1-5; 8 nucleotides line up with TRBD1. Germline lookup yields CDR1 KGHSH and CDR2 LQKENI. The CDR3 is 19 amino acids. With V trimmed by 3 bases and J by 5 bases, 18 bases remained unmatched. The CDR3 is CASSPRTLARTGTDQPQHF. Written as DNA, the CDR3 is TGTGCCAGCTCACCTCGAACCTTGGCCCGGACAGGGACTGATCAGCCCCAGCATTTT.

This sequence joins TRBV3-1 (or the pseudogene TRBV3-2) and TRBJ1-3; tentatively, D is TRBD1 (5 bases). Germline CDR1 LGHDT, CDR2 YNNKEL (reference sequence). The CDR3 contains 15 residues. The V end lost 4 bases, the J end lost 4 bases, and 14 bases lay between the germline ends. This CDR3 is CASSRIGTYGNTIYF. The CDR3 nucleotides are TGTGCCAGCAGCCGTATCGGGACTTACGGAAACACCATATATTTT.

The V gene is TRBV18, the J gene TRBJ2-7, with a weak D call TRBD1 (6 bases). V gave up 4 bases and J gave up 5 bases, with 15 bases separating them. Germline CDR1 reads KGHSH; CDR2 reads LQKENI. The length of the CDR3 is 14 residues. The CDR3 DNA sequence: TGTGCCAGCTCACAAAATACAGGGTTCCACGAGCAGTACTTC. Translating it yields CASSQNTGFHEQYF. Filled out from reference TRBV18 and TRBJ2-7, the complete variable domain reads NAGVMQNPRHLVRRRGQEARLRCSPMKGHSHVYWYRQLPEEGLKFMVYLQKENIIDESGMPKERFSAEFPKEGPSILRIQQVVRGDSAAYFCASSQNTGFHEQYFGPGTRLTVT.

The rearrangement links TRBV4-1 to TRBJ1-2, with unresolved D. CDR3 length: 14 amino acids. Germline V gene lookup returns CDR1 MGHRA and CDR2 YSYEKL. V lost 2 bases and J lost 8, with 15 bases in between. CDR3 residues: CASSQSPQSGGYTF. CDR3 DNA: TGCGCCAGCAGCCAAAGCCCTCAGTCGGGGGGCTACACCTTC.

J is TRBJ2-3 and V is TRBV14; D remains ambiguous. V was shortened by 4 bases and J by 8 bases, with 13 bases between the two germline ends. The germline V gene has CDR1 SGHDN and CDR2 FVKESK. The CDR3 spans 13 residues. CDR3 region: CASSLPGSGTQYF. CDR3 sequence (DNA): TGTGCCAGCAGCCTCCCTGGGTCGGGTACGCAGTATTTT.

The V call is TRBV18, the J call TRBJ1-5, with 7 nucleotides matching TRBD1. The CDR3 has 16 amino acids. After removal of 3 bases from V and 4 bases from J, the junction contained 9 bases not matched to a gene. From germline, CDR1 is KGHSH and CDR2 LQKENI. CDR3 sequence reads: CASSPETGRTNQPQHF. In nucleotides, the CDR3 is TGTGCCAGCTCACCGGAGACAGGGAGAACGAATCAGCCCCAGCATTTT.

V gene TRBV7-8 combines with J gene TRBJ1-2; D is uncertain. Germline CDR1 reads SGHVS; CDR2 reads FQNEAQ. V was pared by 5 bases and J by 4 bases, with 11 bases between. The CDR3 length is 13 residues. This CDR3 is CASSPTGFYGYTF. In DNA form, the CDR3 reads TGTGCCAGCAGCCCCACGGGGTTCTATGGCTACACCTTC. Based on the CDR3 plus reference TRBV7-8 and TRBJ1-2, the full variable domain is GAGVSQSPRYKVAKRGQDVALRCDPISGHVSLFWYQQALGQGPEFLTYFQNEAQLDKSGLPSDRFFAERPEGSVSTLKIQRTQQEDSAVYLCASSPTGFYGYTFGSGTRLTVV.

V gene TRBV9 combines with J gene TRBJ1-3, with 8 bases that match TRBD1. The CDR3 runs 17 residues. V trimming: 4 bases; J trimming: 0 bases; junction bases outside the gene matches: 9. Germline assignment: CDR1 SGDLS and CDR2 YYNGEE. CDR3: CASSPQDRVPSGNTIYF. CDR3 DNA: TGTGCCAGCAGCCCCCAGGACAGGGTCCCCTCTGGAAACACCATATATTTT.

J is TRBJ1-1 and V is TRBV7-6; D call uncertain. Germline CDR1 is SGHVS and CDR2 is FNYEAQ. This CDR3 comprises 13 residues. Between the trimmed V and J ends, which lost 5 bases and 1 base, there was a span of 8 bases. The CDR3 sequence: CASSKQQNTEAFF. CDR3 coding DNA: TGTGCCAGCAGCAAACAGCAGAACACTGAAGCTTTCTTT.

The gene calls are TRBV5-1 and TRBJ2-7; D not resolved. The CDR3 consists of 14 residues. V was shortened by 0 bases and J by 0 bases, with 7 bases between the two germline ends. Per germline, CDR1 SGHRS and CDR2 YFSETQ. The CDR3 bases are TGCGCCAGCAGCTTGGACAGCCTCTCCTACGAGCAGTACTTC. Amino acids: CASSLDSLSYEQYF.

The gene calls are TRBV2 and TRBJ1-2; TRBD1 might be the D (6 bases). This CDR3 has 14 residues. V lost 3 bases and J 4 bases, leaving 12 bases between the germline ends. Germline assignment: CDR1 SNHLY and CDR2 FYNNEI. CDR3 loop: CASSDHQGFYGYTF. The CDR3 DNA follows: TGTGCCAGCAGTGACCACCAGGGGTTCTATGGCTACACCTTC.

This chain connects TRBV30 to TRBJ1-5, with D tentatively TRBD1 (6 bases). CDR3 length: 13 residues. Germline V gene sequence: CDR1 GTSNPN, CDR2 SVGIG (reference sequence). V shed 1 base and J shed 10 bases, with 14 bases lying between them. The CDR3 nucleotides read TGTGCCTGGAGTGAGGACAGAGATGTCCCCCAGCATTTT. This sequence encodes CAWSEDRDVPQHF.